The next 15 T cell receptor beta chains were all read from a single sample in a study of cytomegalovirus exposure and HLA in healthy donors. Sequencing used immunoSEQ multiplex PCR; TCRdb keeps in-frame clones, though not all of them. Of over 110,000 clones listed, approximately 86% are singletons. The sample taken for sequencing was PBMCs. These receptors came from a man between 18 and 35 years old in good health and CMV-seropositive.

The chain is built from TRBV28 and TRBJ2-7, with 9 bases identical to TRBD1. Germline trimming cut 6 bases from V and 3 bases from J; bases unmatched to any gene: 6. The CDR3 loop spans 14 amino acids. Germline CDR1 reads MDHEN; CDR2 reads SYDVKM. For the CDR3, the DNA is TGTGCCAGCAGACGGACAGGGGAGGTCTACGAGCAGTACTTC. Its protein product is CASRRTGEVYEQYF.

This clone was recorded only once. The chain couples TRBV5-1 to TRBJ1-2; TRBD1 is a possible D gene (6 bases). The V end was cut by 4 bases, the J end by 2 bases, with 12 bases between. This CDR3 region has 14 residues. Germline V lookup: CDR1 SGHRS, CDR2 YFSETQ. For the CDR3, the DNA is TGCGCCAGCAGCCTTAGTGGACAGAACTATGGCTACACCTTC. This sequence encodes CASSLSGQNYGYTF.

CDR3 DNA sequence: TGTGCCAGCAGCTTAGGCGCGGGGGATGGCTACACCTTC. Translation: CASSLGAGDGYTF. The rearrangement joins TRBV7-8 to TRBJ1-2; TRBD1 is a possible D gene (5 bases). The CDR3 is 13 amino acids. Trimming left V 1 base short and J 6 bases short, with 9 bases between. Germline values: CDR1 SGHVS, CDR2 FQNEAQ.

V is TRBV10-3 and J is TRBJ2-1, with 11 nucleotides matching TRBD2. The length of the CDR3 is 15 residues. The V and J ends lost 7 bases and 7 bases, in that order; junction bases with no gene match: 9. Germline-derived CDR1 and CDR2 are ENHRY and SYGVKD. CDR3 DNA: TGTGCCATCACTGGGTTGGGGACTAGCGGTAATGAGCAGTTCTTC. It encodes CAITGLGTSGNEQFF.

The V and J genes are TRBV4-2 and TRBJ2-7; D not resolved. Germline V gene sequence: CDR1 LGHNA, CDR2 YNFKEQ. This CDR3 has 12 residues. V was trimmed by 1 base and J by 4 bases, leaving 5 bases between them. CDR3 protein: CASSQGVYEQYF. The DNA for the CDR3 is TGTGCCAGCAGCCAAGGAGTGTACGAGCAGTACTTC.

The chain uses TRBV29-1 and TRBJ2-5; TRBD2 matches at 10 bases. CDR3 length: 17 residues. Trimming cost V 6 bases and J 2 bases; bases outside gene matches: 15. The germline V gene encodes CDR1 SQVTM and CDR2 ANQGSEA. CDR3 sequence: CSVLSFTSSGGQETQYF. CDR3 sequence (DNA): TGCAGCGTCCTATCTTTCACCTCTAGCGGGGGACAAGAGACCCAGTACTTC.

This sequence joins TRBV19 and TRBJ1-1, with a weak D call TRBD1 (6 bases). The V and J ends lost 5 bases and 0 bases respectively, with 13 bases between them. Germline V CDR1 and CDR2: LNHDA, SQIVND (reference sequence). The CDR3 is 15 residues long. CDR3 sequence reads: CASSPYRDMNTEAFF. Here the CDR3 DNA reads TGTGCCAGTAGTCCGTACAGGGACATGAACACTGAAGCTTTCTTT. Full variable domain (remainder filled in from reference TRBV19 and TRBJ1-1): DGGITQSPKYLFRKEGQNVTLSCEQNLNHDAMYWYRQDPGQGLRLIYYSQIVNDFQKGDIAEGYSVSREKKESFPLTVTSAQKNPTAFYLCASSPYRDMNTEAFFGQGTRLTVV.

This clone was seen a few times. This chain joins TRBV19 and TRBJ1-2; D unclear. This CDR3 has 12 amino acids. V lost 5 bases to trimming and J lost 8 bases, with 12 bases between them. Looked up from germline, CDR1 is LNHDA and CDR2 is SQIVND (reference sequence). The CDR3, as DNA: TGTGCCAGTAGTGCCATCAGGTGGGGCTACACCTTC. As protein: CASSAIRWGYTF.

CDR3 sequence reads: CSASRYNEQFF. In nucleotides, the CDR3 is TGCAGTGCTAGTAGATACAATGAGCAGTTCTTC. The rearrangement uses TRBV20-1 and TRBJ2-1; D unresolved. Trimming stripped 3 bases from V and 4 bases from J, with 4 bases between. The CDR3 spans 11 residues. Germline V gives CDR1 DFQATT, CDR2 SNEGSKA (reference sequence).

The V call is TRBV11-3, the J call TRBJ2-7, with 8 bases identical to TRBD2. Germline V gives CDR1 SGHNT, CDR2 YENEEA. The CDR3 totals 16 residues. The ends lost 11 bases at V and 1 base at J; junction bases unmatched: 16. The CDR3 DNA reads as TGTGCCTCCTCCGGGAGGGACGCCCTAGGGTCCTACGAGCAGTACTTC. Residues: CASSGRDALGSYEQYF.

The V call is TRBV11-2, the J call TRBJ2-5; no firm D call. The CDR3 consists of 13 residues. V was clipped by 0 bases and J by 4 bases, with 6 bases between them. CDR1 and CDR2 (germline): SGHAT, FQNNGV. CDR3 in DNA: TGTGCCAGCAGCTTAGACAGTTTAGAGACCCAGTACTTC. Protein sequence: CASSLDSLETQYF.

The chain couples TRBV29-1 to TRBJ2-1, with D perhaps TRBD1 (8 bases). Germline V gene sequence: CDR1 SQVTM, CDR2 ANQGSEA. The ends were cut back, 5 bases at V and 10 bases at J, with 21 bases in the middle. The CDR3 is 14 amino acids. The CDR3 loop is CSVYRGGGPKEQFF. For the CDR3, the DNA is TGCAGCGTTTACAGGGGGGGAGGCCCCAAGGAGCAGTTCTTC.

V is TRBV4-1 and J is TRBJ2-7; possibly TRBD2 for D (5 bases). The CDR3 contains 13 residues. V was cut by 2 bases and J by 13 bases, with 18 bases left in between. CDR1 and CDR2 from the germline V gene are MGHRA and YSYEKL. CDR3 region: CASSQPLDSRTYF. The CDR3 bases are TGCGCCAGCAGCCAACCCCTGGACTCCCGTACATACTTC.

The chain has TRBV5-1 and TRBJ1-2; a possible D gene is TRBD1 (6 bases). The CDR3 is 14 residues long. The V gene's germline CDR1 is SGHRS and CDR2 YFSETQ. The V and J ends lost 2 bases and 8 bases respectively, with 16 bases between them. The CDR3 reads CASSLLGTNQGYTF. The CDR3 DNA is TGCGCCAGCAGCTTATTAGGGACAAACCAAGGCTACACCTTC.

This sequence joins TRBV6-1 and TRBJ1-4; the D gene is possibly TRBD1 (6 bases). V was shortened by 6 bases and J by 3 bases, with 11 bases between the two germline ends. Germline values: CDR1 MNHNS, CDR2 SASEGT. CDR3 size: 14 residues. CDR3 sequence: CASRVGAANEKLFF. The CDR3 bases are TGTGCCAGCAGGGTGGGGGCAGCTAATGAAAAACTGTTTTTT.